This T cell receptor (beta chain) was sequenced for a study of technical replicates of blood from a handful of donors. The assay was immunoSEQ multiplex PCR, and TCRdb's table has in-frame clones only and misses some. The sample has 44,000 or so clones; roughly 90% are singletons. The sample consisted of PBMCs. The TCR was taken from a human donor in good health. Some clones in this sample may be carry-over from other donors' samples.

This chain's CDR3 is CASSELRQGRVHEKLFF. CDR3 coding DNA: TGTGCCAGCAGTGAACTTCGACAGGGCCGTGTTCATGAAAAACTGTTTTTT. The chain links TRBV6-1 to TRBJ1-4, with 7 nucleotides matching TRBD1. CDR3 length: 17 amino acids. The germline V gene has CDR1 MNHNS and CDR2 SASEGT. The junction had 12 bases not matched to a gene; V was cut back by 2 bases and J by 6 bases.